This T cell receptor beta chain stems from a study of CD8+ T cells in alopecia areata. Notes on the study in general: Scalp samples also yield sequences of resident alphabeta T cells from normal skin. Scalp clonality dropped significantly under tofacitinib, as did expanded CD8+ top-100 clones.

Once RNA had been extracted, it was reverse transcribed into cDNA to act as the sequencing template. Produced via immunoSEQ multiplex PCR; TCRdb's table is partial and in-frame only. The data show under 250,000 clones, 50% to 70% seen once. A remark on this clone: Its antigen is not identified. Other DNA sequences in this specimen translate into the identical CDR3.

Germline V gene lookup returns CDR1 SQVTM and CDR2 ANQGSEA. V was pared by 4 bases and J by 3 bases, with 9 bases between. The CDR3 totals 13 residues. Treatment given: oral pan-JAK inhibitor, 5-10 mg twice daily. The chain is built from TRBV29-1 and TRBJ1-4; D may be TRBD1 (5 bases). The receptor's source is a human donor with alopecia areata. The sample in question was CD4+ T cells sorted from blood, obtained at week 4, from a patient treated with tofacitinib. CDR3 amino acids: CSVAGTANEKLFF. DNA for the CDR3: TGCAGCGTTGCTGGGACGGCTAATGAAAAACTGTTTTTT.